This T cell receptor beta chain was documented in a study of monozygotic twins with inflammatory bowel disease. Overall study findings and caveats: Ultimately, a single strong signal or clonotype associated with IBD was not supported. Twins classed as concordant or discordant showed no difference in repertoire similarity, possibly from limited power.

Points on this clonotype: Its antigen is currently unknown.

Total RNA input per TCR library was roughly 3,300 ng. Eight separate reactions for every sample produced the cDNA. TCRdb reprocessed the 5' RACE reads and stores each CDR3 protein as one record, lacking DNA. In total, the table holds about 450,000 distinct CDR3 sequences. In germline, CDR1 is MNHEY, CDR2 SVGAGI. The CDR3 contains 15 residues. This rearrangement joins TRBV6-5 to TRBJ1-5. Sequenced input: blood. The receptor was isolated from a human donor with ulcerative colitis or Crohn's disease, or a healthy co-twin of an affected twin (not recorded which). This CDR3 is CASSYRFNRAQPQHF.